This entry is about one T cell receptor (beta chain). The specificity of this receptor is unknown. Base qualities are not recorded, but no much larger clone differs from it by a single base. Including the terminal cysteine and phenylalanine, the CDR3 comprises 15 residues. Kept here is only the CDR3 DNA, which spans 45 bases and is read in frame from base 1. Reading the germline V gene (reference sequence) gives CDR1 GTSNPN and CDR2 SVGIG. The V and J ends are trimmed by 4 bases and 2 bases, leaving 15 bases between them. The entire isolated RNA was reverse transcribed using the High Capacity cDNA Reverse Transcription Kit, and thus expressed TCRB transcripts were sequenced. Deep immunoSEQ sequencing was applied to naive, central memory and regulatory T cell samples, giving an average of approximately 4 million total reads per sample. After sorted cells were lysed in RLT buffer, RNA was extracted with DNase-treated RNeasy Micro or Mini kits, with the choice depending on cell number. Each cell subset was processed separately to prevent cross-contamination, with patient and healthy donor samples processed together. The immunoSEQ multiplex PCR was used to amplify TCRB sequences from cDNA, generating 87-bp fragments that spanned the CDR3 region. Sequencing of the amplicons was performed on the Illumina HiSeq platform. The original pipeline was this. Synthetic template baselines were used to correct PCR bias computationally, reads within Hamming distance 2 were collapsed, and singletons that could not be merged were discarded. Reads were aligned against IMGT to assign V, D and J genes, CDR3 length and insertions or deletions at six rearrangement sites. Within each subset, clonotype counts were normalized to sorted cell number, after which true diversity and Gini coefficients were computed with the tcR R package. The overlap coefficient, calculated on TCRB nucleotide sequences, was used to quantify repertoire sharing. As a proxy for the pre-selection repertoire, out-of-frame TCRB sequences from naive cells were analyzed. TCRdb took over this immuneACCESS table, retaining in-frame rearrangements with V and J assigned. Such tables are incomplete; in checked studies, under half of the missing clones stem from an unresolved V gene, and the remainder is unexplained. The V and J calls and the clone size are those of that table, but D and trimming were determined from the DNA. For this sample the table gives some 200,000 clones, of which about a sixth were detected only once. Less than 0.09% of the sample is in the top ten clones.

Each donor gave one peripheral blood draw, averaging around 120 mL, which was collected into heparinised tubes. A BD FACSAria II was used to sort naive, central memory, regulatory and stem cell-like memory CD4+ T cells with a panel that included CD45RO, CCR7, CD25, CD127, CD95 and CD27. A purity above 98% was achieved for all sorted populations. Right away, PBMCs were isolated by Lymphoprep density gradient centrifugation and were stained directly, with no culture step. To minimize batch effects, samples were stained and sorted in pairs, one healthy donor with one patient per experiment. The source of the sample is a study of beta chain features in type 1 diabetes (dated by TCRdb to 2016 to 2018). At the level of the whole study: Patients and healthy donors did not differ in mean age, gender distribution, total cell number or subset yield. A total of 100 million to 140 million sorted cells were examined across all samples, and the number of cells per subset was strongly correlated with RNA yield. In the study, TCRB repertoires of sorted circulating CD4+ T cell subsets from recently diagnosed type 1 diabetes patients were compared with those of matched healthy donors. Regulatory and stem cell-like memory subsets were obtained from only 8 patients and roughly 8 healthy donors, while naive and central memory subsets were obtained from all 30 or so donors.

Broader findings and caveats from the paper: A moderate but significant shortening of TCRB CDR3 length was observed in type 1 diabetes patients in all four CD4+ subsets. The naive, central memory and regulatory TCRB repertoires appeared to resemble one another more closely among patients than among healthy donors. PCR might favor shorter templates, but patient and control samples were amplified and corrected together, so any skew would affect both groups equally. At VDJ recombination sites, type 1 diabetes patients had fewer insertions and more deleted nucleotides, which implies abnormalities in thymic rearrangement. Because the HLA sub-analyses included only small numbers of individuals, any influence of HLA type on TCRB rearrangement was left unresolved. Sequencing cDNA rather than genomic DNA could over-represent highly expressing activated cells, although activation and CD3 levels did not differ between groups.

The chain uses TRBV30 and TRBJ2-1; matching of 6 bases hints at TRBD2 as the D gene. Material: naive CD4+ T cells from blood. According to the study, the label for this sample's cell subset or site signals: true naive CD4+ T cells. The receptor's source is a young man with type 1 diabetes. In nucleotide form, the sequence is TGTGCCTGGAAATATCGGGGGACCGCCTACAATGAGCAGTTCTTC. This is translated as CAWKYRGTAYNEQFF.